One and the same sample provided the 24 T cell receptor beta chains below, sequenced in a study of blood T cell repertoires in COVID-19. Some clones are missing from TCRdb's copy, which holds only in-frame ones; the method was immunoSEQ multiplex PCR. Here the sample spans 150,000 to 200,000 clones, around 89% being singletons. The specimen sequenced was peripheral blood. These receptors all stem from a man aged 55 to 70 with acute or convalescent COVID-19.

V and J are TRBV5-1 and TRBJ1-2, with TRBD1 as a possible D gene (5 bases). Germline V gives CDR1 SGHRS, CDR2 YFSETQ. This CDR3 has 13 residues. The V end lost 2 bases, the J end lost 4 bases, and 9 bases lay between the germline ends. CDR3 in amino acids: CASSLSGIYGYTF. As DNA, the CDR3 is TGCGCCAGCAGCTTATCAGGGATCTATGGCTACACCTTC.

This chain uses TRBV4-3 with TRBJ2-2; 11 nucleotides align to TRBD2. CDR1 and CDR2 from the germline V gene are LGHNA and YSLEER. There are 18 residues in the CDR3. V gave up 4 bases and J gave up 4 bases; unmatched junction bases: 11. CDR3 sequence (DNA): TGCGCCAGCAGCCTATCTGTAGCGGGAGGGCCGAGCACCGGGGAGCTGTTTTTT. Translation: CASSLSVAGGPSTGELFF.

The chain uses TRBV6-5 and TRBJ1-1, with TRBD1 identical over 7 bases. The germline gives CDR1 MNHEY, CDR2 SVGAGI. This CDR3 region has 12 residues. Germline trimming cut 7 bases from V and 6 bases from J; bases unmatched to any gene: 5. The CDR3 region is CASTTGSAEAFF. In DNA, the CDR3 is TGTGCCAGCACGACAGGGAGTGCTGAAGCTTTCTTT.

V is TRBV30 and J is TRBJ1-4, with 7 nucleotides matching TRBD1. V was clipped by 4 bases and J by 3 bases; unmatched bases: 14. CDR3 length: 17 amino acids. Germline lookup yields CDR1 GTSNPN and CDR2 SVGIG (reference sequence). The CDR3 region is CAWTVPGQPGANEKLFF. CDR3 in DNA: TGTGCCTGGACCGTCCCGGGACAGCCGGGGGCTAATGAAAAACTGTTTTTT.

This chain joins TRBV6-5 and TRBJ1-2, with a weak D call TRBD1 (6 bases). The V gene's germline CDR1 is MNHEY and CDR2 SVGAGI. Trimming left V 6 bases short and J 2 bases short, with 16 bases between. This CDR3 has 15 residues. The CDR3, as DNA: TGTGCCAGCAGGTCCCGGGACACCTCCAACTATGGCTACACCTTC. The encoded protein is CASRSRDTSNYGYTF.

The table lists this clone with a count of one. The chain employs TRBV15 and TRBJ1-3, with 9 bases aligning to TRBD1. The CDR3 spans 18 residues. Germline V CDR1 and CDR2: LNHNV, YYDKDF (reference sequence). J was trimmed by 1 base and V by 1 base; bases with no gene match: 8. CDR3 loop: CATSRGNIQGASGNTIYF. The CDR3 coding sequence is TGTGCCACCAGCAGAGGTAACATACAGGGGGCGTCTGGAAACACCATATATTTT. Together with reference TRBV15 and TRBJ1-3, the CDR3 gives the full variable domain: DAMVIQNPRYQVTQFGKPVTLSCSQTLNHNVMYWYQQKSSQAPKLLFHYYDKDFNNEADTPDNFQSRRPNTSFCFLDIRSPGLGDTAMYLCATSRGNIQGASGNTIYFGEGSWLTVV.

This chain connects TRBV6-5 to TRBJ2-1, with 7 bases fitting TRBD1. The CDR3 sequence is 13 residues long. CDR1 and CDR2 from the germline V gene are MNHEY and SVGAGI. The ends lost 9 bases at V and 4 bases at J; junction bases unmatched: 6. CDR3 coding DNA: TGTGCCAGTACCGGGACAGCATACAATGAGCAGTTCTTC. Translated: CASTGTAYNEQFF.

The chain carries TRBV9 and TRBJ1-1, with D possibly matching TRBD1 (5 bases). V lost 4 bases and J 5 bases, leaving 18 bases between the germline ends. Germline V lookup: CDR1 SGDLS, CDR2 YYNGEE. The length of the CDR3 is 15 residues. The CDR3 sequence: CASSPMGQGGTEAFF. CDR3 DNA sequence: TGTGCCAGCAGCCCAATGGGGCAGGGAGGGACTGAAGCTTTCTTT.

V and J are TRBV6-5 and TRBJ2-7; possibly TRBD1 for D (6 bases). This CDR3 contains 13 residues. Germline V gene data show CDR1 as MNHEY and CDR2 as SVGAGI. The V and J ends lost 10 bases and 6 bases respectively, with 19 bases between them. The DNA for the CDR3 is TGTGCCACCTCAAGGCGGCAAGGGGGCGAGCAGTACTTC. As protein: CATSRRQGGEQYF.

The table lists this clone with a count of one. The chain is built from TRBV7-7 and TRBJ1-1; the D gene is possibly TRBD1 (5 bases). The ends were cut back, 5 bases at V and 1 base at J, with 8 bases in the middle. The V gene's germline CDR1 is SSHAT and CDR2 FNYEAQ (reference sequence). The CDR3 spans 13 residues. CDR3 DNA: TGTGCCAGCAGCACAGACAGGAACACTGAAGCTTTCTTT. This sequence encodes CASSTDRNTEAFF.

This clone has a handful of counts. This chain links TRBV5-6 with TRBJ1-3; D ambiguous. V dropped 2 bases and J dropped 0 bases, with 12 bases sitting between them. This CDR3 region has 16 residues. The germline gives CDR1 SGHDT, CDR2 YYEEEE. Here the CDR3 DNA reads TGTGCCAGCAGCTTCGAACCTTTTAGCTCTGGAAACACCATATATTTT. It codes for CASSFEPFSSGNTIYF.

The rearrangement joins TRBV6-1 to TRBJ2-3; D may be TRBD2 (5 bases). The CDR3 has 16 residues. Germline V gene lookup returns CDR1 MNHNS and CDR2 SASEGT. The V gene lost 0 bases and the J gene lost 1 base, with 11 bases spanning the gap. CDR3 in DNA: TGTGCCAGCAGTGAAGCTTGGGCGGGCCGCACAGATACGCAGTATTTT. The encoded protein is CASSEAWAGRTDTQYF.

The chain uses TRBV28 and TRBJ1-6; 8 bases are a match to TRBD1. Germline trimming cut 10 bases from V and 7 bases from J; bases unmatched to any gene: 6. The CDR3 totals 13 residues. Germline CDR1 reads MDHEN; CDR2 reads SYDVKM. CDR3 in DNA: TGTGCCACCCGGGGACAGGCGAATTCACCCCTCCACTTT. It encodes CATRGQANSPLHF. Drawing the rest from reference TRBV28 and TRBJ1-6, the complete variable domain is DVKVTQSSRYLVKRTGEKVFLECVQDMDHENMFWYRQDPGLGLRLIYFSYDVKMKEKGDIPEGYSVSREKKERFSLILESASTNQTSMYLCATRGQANSPLHFGNGTRLTVT.

The table lists this clone with a count of one. CDR3 region: CSVLWGLGNTIYF. CDR3 coding DNA: TGCAGCGTTTTGTGGGGGCTTGGAAACACCATATATTTT. V is TRBV29-1 and J is TRBJ1-3, with TRBD1 as a possible D gene (6 bases). Germline V gene sequence: CDR1 SQVTM, CDR2 ANQGSEA. The length of the CDR3 is 13 residues. Trimming left V 5 bases short and J 3 bases short, with 11 bases between.

This chain connects TRBV15 to TRBJ1-2; D is ambiguous. Trimming took 2 bases from V and 3 from J, leaving 10 bases between them. This CDR3 region has 14 residues. CDR1 is LNHNV and CDR2 is YYDKDF in the germline V gene (reference sequence). The CDR3 here is CATSRSRSDYGYTF. CDR3 DNA: TGTGCCACCAGCAGATCCCGGTCGGACTATGGCTACACCTTC.

This clone is a singleton in its sample. The V gene is TRBV29-1, the J gene TRBJ2-3, with 9 nucleotides matching TRBD1. Losses at the gene ends were 4 bases for V and 1 base for J; bases not matched to a gene: 6. This CDR3 spans 15 amino acids. Germline V gene lookup returns CDR1 SQVTM and CDR2 ANQGSEA. The CDR3 loop is CSVARRDRGTDTQYF. The CDR3 DNA reads TGCAGCGTTGCGCGCCGGGACAGGGGCACAGATACGCAGTATTTT.

This chain joins TRBV11-2 and TRBJ2-5; TRBD2 might be the D (6 bases). This CDR3 is built from 15 residues. Per the germline V gene, CDR1 is SGHAT and CDR2 is FQNNGV. Trimming stripped 3 bases from V and 1 base from J, with 12 bases between. This CDR3 is CASSFLLASQETQYF. CDR3 DNA: TGTGCCAGCAGCTTTTTACTAGCCTCCCAAGAGACCCAGTACTTC.

Ten or more counts support this clone. The CDR3 DNA is TGTGCTAGTGGTTCAACCGCCGGGACTACCCGGTTCTTC. This gives the protein CASGSTAGTTRFF. This chain uses TRBV12-5 with TRBJ2-1; TRBD2 matches 7 bases. Germline loops: CDR1 LGHNT, CDR2 FRNRAP. The CDR3 spans 13 residues. The trim removed 4 bases at V and 15 bases at J, leaving 12 bases unmatched. Together with reference TRBV12-5 and TRBJ2-1, the CDR3 gives the full variable domain: DARVTQTPRHKVTEMGQEVTMRCQPILGHNTVFWYRQTMMQGLELLAYFRNRAPLDDSGMPKDRFSAEMPDATLATLKIQPSEPRDSAVYFCASGSTAGTTRFFGPGTRLTVL.

Only a few counts were recorded for this clone. The chain uses TRBV19 and TRBJ1-1; no reliable D call. Germline CDR1 is LNHDA and CDR2 is SQIVND (reference sequence). Trimming stripped 5 bases from V and 4 bases from J, with 14 bases between. This CDR3 has 14 amino acids. The CDR3 reads CASSLDPQATEAFF. The CDR3 DNA reads TGTGCCAGTAGTCTCGACCCTCAGGCCACTGAAGCTTTCTTT.

The chain carries TRBV6-1 and TRBJ1-2, with D tentatively TRBD1 (6 bases). V dropped 0 bases and J dropped 4 bases, with 18 bases sitting between them. The CDR3 length is 17 residues. Germline V gene sequence: CDR1 MNHNS, CDR2 SASEGT. DNA for the CDR3: TGTGCCAGCAGTGAAGCGATGCACTACTTAGGGGGCTATGGCTACACCTTC. The encoded protein is CASSEAMHYLGGYGYTF.

The chain is built from TRBV3-1 (or the pseudogene TRBV3-2) and TRBJ1-2; TRBD1 might be the D (5 bases). The germline V gene encodes CDR1 LGHDT and CDR2 YNNKEL (reference sequence). The CDR3 contains 17 residues. Deletions cut 3 bases from V and 5 bases from J, with 22 bases between. DNA for the CDR3: TGTGCCAGCAGCCAGGCTCGAAGGGGCATAATTGGATATGGCTACACCTTC. Its translation: CASSQARRGIIGYGYTF.

V is TRBV11-2 and J is TRBJ1-4; weak D call: TRBD1 (6 bases). V was trimmed by 8 bases and J by 3 bases, leaving 13 bases between them. The germline gives CDR1 SGHAT, CDR2 FQNNGV. This CDR3 comprises 14 residues. The chain's CDR3 is CASGPTGPNEKLFF. CDR3 in DNA: TGTGCCAGCGGGCCGACAGGTCCTAATGAAAAACTGTTTTTT.

The chain uses TRBV24-1 and TRBJ1-5; D is possibly TRBD1 (6 bases). Germline CDR1 reads KGHDR; CDR2 reads SFDVKD. V was shortened by 2 bases and J by 0 bases, with 10 bases between the two germline ends. The CDR3 extends over 16 amino acids. The CDR3 sequence is CATSDSQGYSNQPQHF. The CDR3, as DNA: TGTGCCACCAGTGATTCACAGGGTTATAGCAATCAGCCCCAGCATTTT.

This chain connects TRBV29-1 to TRBJ1-1; D is possibly TRBD1 (5 bases). V was trimmed by 2 bases and J by 1 base, leaving 8 bases between them. The CDR3 has 13 amino acids. Germline V gene lookup returns CDR1 SQVTM and CDR2 ANQGSEA. The CDR3 protein is CSVERGGNTEAFF. CDR3 nucleotide sequence: TGCAGCGTTGAACGGGGGGGGAACACTGAAGCTTTCTTT.